This T cell receptor beta chain originates from a study of T cell changes during pregnancy in multiple sclerosis. Unmatched junction bases numbered 3, after V lost 5 bases and J lost 0 bases. This CDR3 has 15 residues. Germline V lookup: CDR1 SQVTM, CDR2 ANQGSEA. Profiled with immunoSEQ multiplex PCR; TCRdb holds only in-frame clones, not every one. The sample has 55,000 to 85,000 clones; about 93% are singletons. The sequence was obtained from a female donor with multiple sclerosis, enrolled in a pregnancy study. The chain has TRBV29-1 and TRBJ1-3; 11 positions match TRBD1. Here the sequenced sample was CD4+ T cells from peripheral blood mononuclear cells, taken after pregnancy. CDR3 DNA sequence: TGCAGCGTTTGGACAGGGGGCTACTCTGGAAACACCATATATTTT. Its translation: CSVWTGGYSGNTIYF.